Shown below are 16 T cell receptor beta chains from a single sample sequenced in a study of cytomegalovirus exposure and HLA in healthy donors. Primers included in the PCR were 60 Vbeta and 13 Jbeta primers. Assay: immunoSEQ multiplex PCR; the TCRdb copy retains only in-frame clones and omits some. Among around 130,000 clones listed, approximately 85% were seen once. The sequencing input was PBMCs. The receptors here all came from a young woman in good health and CMV-seropositive.

CDR3 coding DNA: TGCGCCAGCAGCTTGGGGACAGGGGCCGAGCAGTACTTC. Protein sequence: CASSLGTGAEQYF. The chain employs TRBV5-1 and TRBJ2-7; 9 nucleotides line up with TRBD1. Per the germline V gene, CDR1 is SGHRS and CDR2 is YFSETQ. The CDR3 has 13 residues. The V segment lost 0 bases and the J segment 6 bases; nucleotides outside the gene matches: 1.

This clone was picked up a small number of times. This sequence joins TRBV5-1 and TRBJ1-1; D not certain. Between the trimmed V and J ends, which lost 2 bases and 1 base, there was a span of 6 bases. The CDR3 has 13 amino acids. CDR1 is SGHRS, CDR2 YFSETQ, per germline. CDR3 loop: CASSFGWNTEAFF. CDR3 DNA: TGCGCCAGCAGCTTCGGGTGGAACACTGAAGCTTTCTTT. The variable domain in full, with the rest retrieved from reference TRBV5-1 and TRBJ1-1, is KAGVTQTPRYLIKTRGQQVTLSCSPISGHRSVSWYQQTPGQGLQFLFEYFSETQRNKGNFPGRFSGRQFSNSRSEMNVSTLELGDSALYLCASSFGWNTEAFFGQGTRLTVV.

This sequence joins TRBV28 and TRBJ1-6, with a possible D match to TRBD1 (6 bases). The germline V gene encodes CDR1 MDHEN and CDR2 SYDVKM. V lost 9 bases to trimming and J lost 5 bases, with 14 bases between them. The CDR3 is made up of 14 amino acids. This CDR3 reads CASYHRQDNSPLHF. The CDR3, as DNA: TGTGCCAGTTACCACCGACAGGATAATTCACCCCTCCACTTT.

The chain couples TRBV6-4 to TRBJ2-1; 8 positions agree with TRBD2. Germline CDR1 reads MRHNA; CDR2 reads SNTAGT. The CDR3 is 16 residues long. V lost 2 bases, J lost 3 bases, and 6 bases stayed unmatched. The CDR3 DNA follows: TGTGCCAGCAGTGACCCTTCCCGGGGGGGCTACAATGAGCAGTTCTTC. This gives the protein CASSDPSRGGYNEQFF.

This clone was observed once. J is TRBJ2-5 and V is TRBV10-3, with 8 bases fitting TRBD2. The closer fit of TRBJ2-7 to the DNA end suggests the J call may be wrong. This CDR3 comprises 13 residues. Germline lookup yields CDR1 ENHRY and CDR2 SYGVKD. CDR3 sequence: CAIGLAGPYEQYF. CDR3 DNA sequence: TGTGCCATCGGGTTAGCGGGGCCCTACGAGCAGTACTTC.

This clone was seen a single time. This sequence joins TRBV9 and TRBJ1-1, with no clear D. Germline values: CDR1 SGDLS, CDR2 YYNGEE. The CDR3 has 11 amino acids. V was cut by 6 bases and J by 6 bases, with 9 bases left in between. The CDR3 bases are TGTGCCAGCACCCCAGCGGCTGAAGCTTTCTTT. It translates to CASTPAAEAFF.

This clone has a handful of counts. The rearrangement links TRBV28 to TRBJ2-3; D gene uncertain. In germline, CDR1 is MDHEN, CDR2 SYDVKM. The CDR3 covers 13 residues. The V end lost 4 bases, the J end lost 3 bases, and 8 bases lay between the germline ends. This CDR3 reads CASSSSGTDTQYF. The DNA for the CDR3 is TGTGCCAGCAGTTCCTCCGGGACAGATACGCAGTATTTT.

V usage is TRBV5-1 and J usage is TRBJ1-1, with a possible D match to TRBD1 (5 bases). V was clipped by 4 bases and J by 5 bases, with 18 bases between them. The germline gives CDR1 SGHRS, CDR2 YFSETQ. The CDR3 consists of 15 residues. Written as DNA, the CDR3 is TGCGCCAGCAGCCCCAGAGGAGGGGCGCTTACTGAAGCTTTCTTT. This encodes CASSPRGGALTEAFF.

The chain recombines TRBV29-1 with TRBJ1-2; 11 bases line up with TRBD1. V lost 7 bases, J lost 7 bases, and 2 bases stayed unmatched. Germline V gives CDR1 SQVTM, CDR2 ANQGSEA. CDR3 length: 11 amino acids. The CDR3 region has the DNA TGCAGCGGGGACAGGGGGGGTGGCTACACCTTC. This gives the protein CSGDRGGGYTF.

The rearrangement joins TRBV7-8 to TRBJ1-1; tentative D call: TRBD1 (5 bases). Germline CDR1 SGHVS, CDR2 FQNEAQ. The CDR3 is 13 residues long. Trimming removed 2 bases from V and 5 bases from J, with 9 bases in between. CDR3 residues: CASSLHGGTEAFF. The DNA of the CDR3 is TGTGCCAGCAGCTTACACGGGGGAACTGAAGCTTTCTTT.

This clone was recorded a few times. This rearrangement joins TRBV4-1 to TRBJ2-1; 7 bases line up with TRBD2. Germline trimming cut 1 base from V and 5 bases from J; bases unmatched to any gene: 8. Germline CDR1 is MGHRA and CDR2 is YSYEKL. This CDR3 is 16 amino acids long. CDR3 DNA: TGCGCCAGCAGCCAAGTAGGTGGGCGGGAGAACAATGAGCAGTTCTTC. Protein: CASSQVGGRENNEQFF.

The chain combines TRBV5-5 with TRBJ1-2, with 8 bases matching TRBD1. V gave up 1 base and J gave up 12 bases; unmatched junction bases: 17. Germline V gives CDR1 SGHKS, CDR2 YYEKEE (reference sequence). This CDR3 is built from 16 residues. The chain's CDR3 is CASSLLRGPGQGENTF. DNA for the CDR3: TGTGCCAGCAGCTTGTTAAGAGGCCCTGGACAGGGAGAGAACACCTTC.

This clone appeared a few times. The chain joins TRBV28 to TRBJ2-5; tentative D call: TRBD2 (7 bases). Germline V CDR1 and CDR2: MDHEN, SYDVKM. Trimming took off 3 bases at V and 5 bases at J, with 16 bases between the two ends. The CDR3 is 15 residues long. The CDR3 is CASSLSGAGEETQYF. Here the CDR3 DNA reads TGTGCCAGCAGTTTGTCGGGGGCGGGGGAGGAGACCCAGTACTTC.

The CDR3, as DNA: TGTGCCAGCAGCCTAAGCCCCACGGGGACCCAGTACTTC. As protein: CASSLSPTGTQYF. The V call is TRBV7-3, the J call TRBJ2-5; D is uncertain. CDR1 is SGHTA and CDR2 is FQGTGA in the germline V gene. The ends were cut back, 5 bases at V and 7 bases at J, with 14 bases in the middle. The CDR3 has 13 residues.

V gene TRBV7-3 combines with J gene TRBJ1-1; D is ambiguous. V lost 1 base to trimming and J lost 2 bases, with 11 bases between them. From germline, CDR1 is SGHTA and CDR2 FQGTGA. CDR3 length equals 15 residues. CDR3 DNA sequence: TGTGCCAGCAGCTTAAACGCAGGTGTAAACACTGAAGCTTTCTTT. Its protein product is CASSLNAGVNTEAFF.

This sequence joins TRBV7-9 and TRBJ2-3, with 7 bases aligning to TRBD1. The CDR3 runs to 17 residues. J gave up 5 bases and V 3 bases, and 14 bases lay outside the gene matches. CDR1 SEHNR and CDR2 FQNEAQ come from the germline V gene (reference sequence). CDR3 sequence (DNA): TGTGCCAGCAGCTTCTCCCTTCGAGGACAGGCTCAAGATACGCAGTATTTT. Its protein product is CASSFSLRGQAQDTQYF.